Included here is one TCR beta chain sequence, with context. No cognate antigen has been identified for it. Base quality data are lacking; no much larger clone is found one base away. These data originate in a study of cytomegalovirus exposure and HLA in healthy donors (dated by TCRdb to 2017 to 2019). For the wider study: An earlier analysis of 587 of the donors reported 276 Gb of sequence data and 117 million unique TCR beta sequences obtained from 150 million to 200 million T cells. Four to six DR-DQ haplotypes were handled as single units for association and clustering, since linkage in the cohort was strong. An earlier analysis of fewer than 750 of the donors used high-throughput TCR beta sequencing to judge whether each TCR beta V gene segment behaved as functional or pseudogenic. The study used immunosequencing to profile the T cell repertoires of approximately 630 subjects and linked those repertoires to cytomegalovirus serostatus. The study was designed to test whether signatures of past pathogen exposure could be identified by cataloging public T cell receptors. Rather than drawing on any new phenotypic data, the later analysis identified candidate immune exposures from TCR beta sequences and the way those sequences occurred across donors. All discovery cohort repertoires had been generated using a single sequencing platform. Of the roughly 400 genotyped donors, roughly 80% fell in the genetic ancestry cluster associated with self-reported Caucasian donors. The number of typed donors differed by locus: about 629-630 for A, B, C, DRB1 and DQB1; 500 to 550 for DQA1; some 610 for DPA1; and around 490 for DPB1. On average, 235,054 unique TCR beta nucleotide sequences were sequenced per donor among some 430 genotyped donors of the cohort, with approximately 18% of those sequences being non-productive. In a later analysis, previously published TCR beta repertoires from 550 to 750 donors were re-analyzed and high-resolution HLA genotyping was added so that TCR occurrence patterns could be studied. Around 320 gigabases of sequencing data and around 87 million unique TCR sequences were included in an early release covering several hundred HLA-typed donors. Donor age, sex, ethnicity and CMV serostatus were collected together with the repertoire data. High-throughput TCR immunosequencing, statistical association of individual TCRs with disease status, and machine learning were combined to predict cytomegalovirus infection status. Both class I and class II loci were covered by HLA typing, at four-digit resolution. In a later genetic analysis, genome-wide SNP genotypes for about 55% of the roughly 700 donors were used, and that subset was treated as a discovery cohort. Along with the approximately 650-subject first cohort, a separate validation cohort of over 90 different subjects was used. What the work shows at the level of the full study, not this receptor alone: In a later analysis, HLA-associated TCR beta chains were found to be more clonally expanded and to have lower generation probabilities than equally common non-associated chains. In a later analysis, most CMV-associated TCR beta chains were found to appear HLA-restricted, with HLA associations seemingly driven largely by CMV exposure. At a false discovery rate of 0.05, a later analysis linked around 15,000 TCR beta sequences to specific HLA alleles. Linkage disequilibrium might explain the correlated functional status among segregating V segments, but an unknown experimental factor could not be ruled out. A further reported finding was that TCR beta sequences accurately predicted the HLA-A and HLA-B alleles for most subjects in the first cohort. According to a later analysis, TCR association rates differed among HLA loci, with DRB1 alleles showing the most associated TCRs and HLA-C alleles showing the fewest. Sequencing depth was assumed to be roughly uniform across donors in the presence/absence analyses, though that assumption may not hold. In vitro tests confirmed that a few of the cytomegalovirus-associated TCR beta chains recognize cytomegalovirus antigens. Strong co-occurrence of HLA alleles, especially DR and DQ, made assigning TCR associations to individual alleles difficult. Cytomegalovirus status was reported to be diagnosed by the classifier with high specificity and sensitivity in both the original and validation cohorts. This cohort had only TCR beta chains sequenced, and the lack of alpha or paired-chain data limited which features could be detected. Some IMGT-functional V segments, including TRBV6-2 and TRBV6-3, could not be distinguished by the 87-base-pair reads and were therefore excluded. The only immune exposure information available for the cohort was CMV serostatus. The study listed 164 TCR beta chains as associated with cytomegalovirus. The authors suggested that the approach could potentially be extended to other disease states and immunological phenotypes. V-gene and J-gene trimming of TCR beta chains was associated with a missense DCLRE1C variant in a later genetic analysis, and the association was replicated in an independent cohort. Because HLA typing was unavailable for some donors at each locus, only the typed subset was used in association tests. The earlier analysis of some 540 of the donors excluded around 17 rarely observed V segments, including chromosome 9 orphons, because counts were too low. In an earlier analysis of roughly 500 of the donors, most TCR beta V segments appeared in productive rearrangements about 87% or about 30% of the time, broadly matching IMGT annotations. Several of the top co-occurrence clusters appeared to be linked to parvovirus B19, influenza, CMV and Epstein-Barr virus, according to a later analysis. A cluster of highly shared sequence variants was judged likely to be a technical artifact of the sequencing pipeline. While some public TCRs were present in many individuals, most TCR sequences turned up only very rarely across donors. In a later genetic analysis, fewer N-insertions in productive TCRs were reported among donors in an Asian-associated ancestry cluster than the roughly 640-donor mean.

Receptor libraries were prepared by the immunoSEQ multiplex PCR assay. For the multiplex PCR, a mixture combining 60 forward primers for TCR Vbeta segments and 13 reverse primers for TCR Jbeta segments was used. The CDR3 region of rearranged TCR beta genes was amplified from genomic DNA by a multiplex PCR assay. The amplified TCR beta libraries were sequenced on the Illumina HiSeq System as 87-base-pair reads. For the original study's pipeline: In a later analysis, some 80 million unique TCR beta chains were counted across the roughly 700 repertoires, and about 10 million of these chains were shared by at least two donors. To remove PCR and sequencing errors, raw reads were error-corrected and collapsed into unique sequences using a nearest-neighbor algorithm that merged closely related sequences. To assign V, D and J gene segments, CDR3 sequences were aligned to IMGT reference sequences. For a sequence to be retained, a match of at least six nucleotides was required to both a V gene segment and a J gene segment. A rearrangement counted as productive if the CDR3 had no stop codons and remained in frame with V and J, and every other rearrangement counted as non-productive. Following IMGT convention, CDR3 was defined as the stretch from the second conserved V-encoded cysteine to the conserved J-encoded phenylalanine. Sequences without an unambiguous match to a single V gene segment were excluded from the earlier analysis of 587 of the donors. An earlier analysis of a few hundred of the donors classified V segments as functional when productive rearrangements were above 56.7% and as segregating when the standard deviation between donors was above 5%. A statistical classification framework was built for diagnosing cytomegalovirus status from the catalog of TCR beta chain sequences. A later analysis assigned V and J genes by comparing TCR nucleotide sequences with IMGT/GENE-DB human TR gene sequences. A later analysis assigned CDR3 sequences and most-parsimonious VDJ recombination scenarios with the TCRdist pipeline. A later analysis defined each TCR beta chain by its CDR3 amino acid sequence plus V-gene family, and excluded reads lacking a unique V-gene family. In a later analysis, some 600 highly shared, low-generation-probability nucleotide sequences were removed to address suspected cross-contamination and a sequencing artifact. In a later analysis, a clonal expansion index was calculated for each public chain from normalized within-repertoire ranks of inferred template counts. In a later analysis, generation probabilities were computed with a VDJ recombination model fitted to out-of-frame rearrangements, and the resulting probabilities were checked against IGoR. Hypergeometric tests were used in a later analysis to score TCR-TCR, TCR-HLA and TCR-CMV co-occurrence, with a repertoire-size bias correction applied to the TCR pairs. To estimate false discovery rates, a later analysis permuted the HLA or CMV assignments 20 times. In a later analysis, co-occurring TCRs were grouped with DBSCAN, and TCRdist sequence similarity was added when clustering was performed within HLA-allele-positive subsets. Repertoires with fewer than 30,000 or more than 120,000 public chains were left out of co-occurrence clustering, as were five repertoires with anomalous nucleotide sharing. Held by TCRdb, this immuneACCESS table contains in-frame sequences only and omits some clones. Under half of the omission traces to an unresolved V gene where checked; the cause of the rest is unknown. V, J and clone size reflect that table, while D and trimming were determined from the DNA. The sample data list roughly 150,000 clones, and about 80% of these were observed just once. The ten largest account for 4.8% of the sample.

The cohort comprised fewer than 750 healthy bone marrow donors. At the time of sampling, every cohort member was nominally healthy, though immune exposures that went unrecorded were likely present. Of the approximately 700 cohort members, approximately 280 had positive CMV serostatus and fewer than 450 had negative CMV serostatus, and CMV serostatus was not recorded for the donor. Each donor provided a peripheral blood sample, and peripheral blood mononuclear cells were used for TCR beta sequencing. Genomic DNA extraction from the blood cell samples was performed with the Qiagen DNeasy Blood Extraction Kit. CDR1 and CDR2, per the germline V gene, are MDHEN and SYDVKM. V is cut by 7 bases and J by 0 bases, and the space between the germline ends is 10 bases. The CDR3 runs 15 residues from the cysteine to the phenylalanine. The kept DNA is CDR3 alone, 45 bases in frame from the first base.

This receptor was obtained from a man younger than 45 in good health. The sample taken for sequencing was PBMCs. The V and J genes are TRBV28 and TRBJ2-6; the D gene is not confidently resolved. The CDR3 corresponds to CASNSGASGANVLTF. The base sequence is TGTGCCAGCAATTCCGGAGCCTCTGGGGCCAACGTCCTGACTTTC.